These T cell receptor beta chains were read from a single sample in a study of Graves' ophthalmopathy and Graves' hyperthyroidism. MiXCR, run by TCRdb on the multiplex PCR reads, gives a single entry per CDR3 protein. The sample yields over a million distinct CDR3 sequences, about 35% seen once. The specimen sequenced was peripheral blood or thyroid tissue (not recorded which). The receptors derive from an adult man with Graves' hyperthyroidism. CDR3s include the opening cysteine and the closing phenylalanine or tryptophan. D genes are given only for firm matches. Not all rows give a size; the values are once, few, many and, for expanded clones, a class.

.	TRBV12-3/TRBV12-4	many	TRBJ1-6	TGTGCCAGCAGTTCAAACTATAATTCACCCCTCCACTTT	CASSSNYNSPLHF
TRBD2	TRBV6-5	few	TRBJ2-7	TGTGCCAGCAGTTACTCGACTAGCGAGACCTACGAGCAGTACTTC	CASSYSTSETYEQYF
.	TRBV20-1	many	TRBJ1-1	TGCAGTGCTAGAGTACGGTGGAACACTGAAGCTTTCTTT	CSARVRWNTEAFF
TRBD1	TRBV24-1	.	TRBJ2-5	TGTGCCACCAGTGACCCGACAGGGTACCAGCCCCAGTACTTC	CATSDPTGYQPQYF
.	TRBV14	few	TRBJ1-4	TGTGCCAGCAGCCAAGATGGGGGCGGTGCAACTAATGAAAAACTGTTTTTT	CASSQDGGGATNEKLFF
.	TRBV6-5	few	TRBJ2-7	TGTGCCAGCAGTCACGCGGGACACCGTCAGCAGTACTTC	CASSHAGHRQQYF
.	TRBV5-1	few	TRBJ2-7	TGCGCCAGCAGCGGGCGCAGCGCTAAGACCTCCTACGAGCAGTACTTC	CASSGRSAKTSYEQYF
.	TRBV7-3	few	TRBJ2-2	TGTGCCAGCAGCTCCCAAAGGGACGGGGAGCTGTTTTTT	CASSSQRDGELFF
TRBD2	TRBV24-1	many	TRBJ2-5	TGTGCCACCAGTGATGCGGGACTAGCGGGGAAAGAGACCCAGTACTTC	CATSDAGLAGKETQYF
.	TRBV29-1	many	TRBJ2-7	TGCAGCGCCCTCGCGCTCTCCTACGAGCAGTACTTC	CSALALSYEQYF
.	TRBV28	.	TRBJ1-5	TGTGCCAGCAGTGCCCCCTACGGGAATCAGCCCCAGCATTTT	CASSAPYGNQPQHF
.	TRBV15	.	TRBJ2-1	TGTGCCACCAGTTCGGCGGGTGTGAATGAGCAGTTCTTC	CATSSAGVNEQFF
.	TRBV2	many	TRBJ1-1	TGTGCCAGCAGCCTCAGGGACGGAGGAGTGCTAGCTTTCTTT	CASSLRDGGVLAFF
.	TRBV24-1	many	TRBJ2-7	TGTGCCACCAGTGACTCGTCGGGACAACGGCCCTACGAGCAGTACTTC	CATSDSSGQRPYEQYF
.	TRBV10-2	.	TRBJ2-7	TGCGCCAGCAGTGAGCCGGACAGTCTTCTAGCTTCCGAGCAGTACTTC	CASSEPDSLLASEQYF
.	TRBV9	.	TRBJ2-7	TGTGCCTGCAGTTTGTCCAACACCTACGAGCAGTACTTC	CACSLSNTYEQYF
TRBD1	TRBV13	many	TRBJ1-1	TGTGCCAGCAGCTTAGGAAAGACAGGGCGGGCTTTCTTT	CASSLGKTGRAFF
.	TRBV28	.	TRBJ1-1	TGTGCCAGCAGGTACAGTCTGAACACTGAAGCTTTCTTT	CASRYSLNTEAFF
TRBD1	TRBV5-1	few	TRBJ1-1	TGCGCCAGCAGCCCGTCCAGGGGGCAGAACACTGAAGCTTTCTTT	CASSPSRGQNTEAFF
.	TRBV20-1	many	TRBJ2-5	TGCAGTGCCAGCCACCAGGGGACCCAGTACTTC	CSASHQGTQYF
.	TRBV12-3/TRBV12-4	many	TRBJ2-7	TGTGCCAGCAATACATACGGGGTTGGGTACGAGCAGTACTTC	CASNTYGVGYEQYF
.	TRBV12-3/TRBV12-4	few	TRBJ2-6	TGTGCCAGCAGTTCCGCGACCGTCGGGTTAGGGGGGGCCAACGTCCTGACTTTC	CASSSATVGLGGANVLTF
.	TRBV20-1	.	TRBJ2-5	TGCAGTGCTTCCTATCGACAAAGCCAAGAGACCCAGTACTTC	CSASYRQSQETQYF
TRBD1	TRBV7-9	many	TRBJ1-2	TGTGCCAGCAGCTCTACCCCAGACAGGGGTGGCGGCTACACCTTC	CASSSTPDRGGGYTF
.	TRBV14	.	TRBJ1-2	TGTGCCTGGACCCTAAAGGGAGCGGTCGACTATGGCTACACCTTC	CAWTLKGAVDYGYTF
TRBD1	TRBV7-2	few	TRBJ2-7	TGCGCCAGCAGCCAGGGGACAGGGGTGTTCGAGCAGTACTTC	CASSQGTGVFEQYF
.	TRBV12-3/TRBV12-4	many	TRBJ1-6	TGTGCCAGCAGTTTACAGGACGGTTCACCCCTCCACTTT	CASSLQDGSPLHF
.	TRBV5-6	few	TRBJ1-6	TGTGCCAGCAGCTTCTGGGACCGAAGTAATTCACCCCTCCACTTT	CASSFWDRSNSPLHF
TRBD2	TRBV29-1	many	TRBJ2-7	TGCAGCGTCGCCCCTAGCGGGTTCTCCTACGAGCAGTACTTC	CSVAPSGFSYEQYF
TRBD1	TRBV7-9	many	TRBJ2-5	TGTGCCAGCAGCTTACGAAACAGGGGAAAGACCCAGTACTTC	CASSLRNRGKTQYF
TRBD1	TRBV6-4	.	TRBJ2-7	TGTGCCAGCAGTGACCCCCCACAGGGGCTTCGTGCGTGGGAGCAGTACTTC	CASSDPPQGLRAWEQYF
.	TRBV29-1	many	TRBJ2-5	TGCAGCGTTGGAGGGGTACAAGAGACCCAGTACTTC	CSVGGVQETQYF
.	TRBV10-3	.	TRBJ2-7	TGTGCCTACGGCACAAGCCCCTACGAGCAGTACTTC	CAYGTSPYEQYF
.	TRBV9	many	TRBJ2-7	TGTGCCAGCAGCGTAGGACAGACGACCTACGAGCAGTACTTC	CASSVGQTTYEQYF
.	TRBV24-1	.	TRBJ1-2	TGTGCCACCAGTGAATCGGACAGTTCTGGATATGGCTACACCTTC	CATSESDSSGYGYTF
.	TRBV6-2/TRBV6-3	.	TRBJ2-7	TGTGCCAGCAGTTACGTTGGATACGAGCAGTACTTC	CASSYVGYEQYF
.	TRBV10-2	.	TRBJ2-6	TGCGCCGGGGCCAACGTCCTGACTTTC	CAGANVLTF
.	TRBV24-1	many	TRBJ1-6	TGTGCCACCAGCGACGGGAAGAAATATAATTCACCCCTCCACTTT	CATSDGKKYNSPLHF
TRBD1	TRBV7-2	once	TRBJ2-2	TGTGCCAGCAGCCTCCGGACAGGGAGGGAGCTGTTTTTT	CASSLRTGRELFF
.	TRBV12-3/TRBV12-4	few	TRBJ1-4	TGTGCCAGCAGTCCGGGGCTACGGGCTAATGAAAAACTGTTTTTT	CASSPGLRANEKLFF
TRBD1	TRBV29-1	once	TRBJ2-7	TGCAGCGTGGGGACAGGGGGAGCCTACGAGCAGTACTTC	CSVGTGGAYEQYF
TRBD1	TRBV10-3	.	TRBJ2-7	TGTGCCAGCAGGCGGGACAGGGTCTACGAGCAGTACTTC	CASRRDRVYEQYF
TRBD1	TRBV6-5	many	TRBJ2-7	TGTGCCAGCAAAACAGGGGGGCGGGAAGTCTACGAGCAGTACTTC	CASKTGGREVYEQYF
TRBD1	TRBV29-1	many	TRBJ2-5	TGCAGCGTTGAAGATTTACAGGGGGCTGAGACCCAGTACTTC	CSVEDLQGAETQYF
.	TRBV20-1	.	TRBJ1-2	TGCAGTGCTAGAGATCCAAGGAGCGGGAATGGCTACACCTTC	CSARDPRSGNGYTF
.	TRBV7-9	many	TRBJ1-4	TGTGCCAGCAGCTTAGAAATGGATTCCCCCGGAAAACTGTTTTTT	CASSLEMDSPGKLFF
TRBD1	TRBV7-9	many	TRBJ2-5	TGTGCCAGCAGCTTACGGGACAGGGCATCTCAAGAGACCCAGTACTTC	CASSLRDRASQETQYF
TRBD2	TRBV29-1	.	TRBJ2-2	TGCAGCGTTCGACTAGCGGGGAACACCCGGGAGCTGTTTTTT	CSVRLAGNTRELFF
.	TRBV4-3	.	TRBJ2-7	TGCGCCAGCAGCCAAGGCCTAGCGCGGAGCTCCTACGAGCAGTACTTC	CASSQGLARSSYEQYF